A selection of T cell receptor beta chains follows, all from one sample in a study of blood T cell repertoires in COVID-19. The repertoire was sequenced with immunoSEQ multiplex PCR; TCRdb's copy has only in-frame clones and lacks some. The data show 300,000 to 400,000 clones, 85% seen once. Input material: PBMCs or T cells enriched from blood (not recorded which). These receptors were collected from a young woman who had been exposed to COVID-19. Both conserved end residues are part of each CDR3. The D gene is left open where the match is weak. Clone size is stated in some rows and not others, as once, few, many or a class when expanded.

d_call: TRBD2
j_call: TRBJ2-3
v_call: TRBV5-8
clone_size: .
cdr3_nt: TGTGCCAGCAGTCATGGACTAGCGGGAGTTCGAGATACGCAGTATTTT
cdr3_aa: CASSHGLAGVRDTQYF

d_call: .
j_call: TRBJ1-5
v_call: TRBV19
clone_size: .
cdr3_nt: TGTGCCAGGGCGGAGGGGAATGAGAGCAATCAGCCCCAGCATTTT
cdr3_aa: CARAEGNESNQPQHF

d_call: .
j_call: TRBJ1-2
v_call: TRBV7-2
clone_size: .
cdr3_nt: TGTGCCAGCAGCTCTAACCCGGGGGGTGTCCATGGCTACACCTTC
cdr3_aa: CASSSNPGGVHGYTF

d_call: TRBD2
j_call: TRBJ2-3
v_call: TRBV9
clone_size: .
cdr3_nt: TGTGCCAGCAGCGTCAGCGGGGGGACCCTCACAGATACGCAGTATTTT
cdr3_aa: CASSVSGGTLTDTQYF

d_call: TRBD1
j_call: TRBJ1-5
v_call: TRBV5-5
clone_size: .
cdr3_nt: TGTGCCAGCAGCTTGCTACCCGGGACAGGGACACGCAATCAGCCCCAGCATTTT
cdr3_aa: CASSLLPGTGTRNQPQHF

d_call: TRBD1
j_call: TRBJ2-7
v_call: TRBV7-3
clone_size: .
cdr3_nt: TGTGCCAGCAGCCCCTCTGGGGGGACAGGAATCGAGCAGTACTTC
cdr3_aa: CASSPSGGTGIEQYF

d_call: TRBD1
j_call: TRBJ1-5
v_call: TRBV7-6
clone_size: .
cdr3_nt: TGTGCCAGCAGCCAACAGGGGAGCAATCAGCCCCAGCATTTT
cdr3_aa: CASSQQGSNQPQHF

d_call: TRBD1
j_call: TRBJ1-4
v_call: TRBV28
clone_size: .
cdr3_nt: TGTGCCAGCAGTTCTCGACAGGGGGTGACTAATGAAAAACTGTTTTTT
cdr3_aa: CASSSRQGVTNEKLFF

d_call: .
j_call: TRBJ1-5
v_call: TRBV4-1
clone_size: few
cdr3_nt: TGCGCCAGCAGCCAAGGGCGGCCTCGGGGGATGAGCAATCAGCCCCAGCATTTT
cdr3_aa: CASSQGRPRGMSNQPQHF

d_call: .
j_call: TRBJ2-1
v_call: TRBV5-6
clone_size: .
cdr3_nt: TGTGCCACATCGAGGGGGTTCGACAATGAGCAGTTCTTC
cdr3_aa: CATSRGFDNEQFF

d_call: TRBD2
j_call: TRBJ2-3
v_call: TRBV28
clone_size: .
cdr3_nt: TGTGCCAGCAGCCCCACGGGACTAGCTGCAGATACGCAGTATTTT
cdr3_aa: CASSPTGLAADTQYF

d_call: TRBD2
j_call: TRBJ2-7
v_call: TRBV6-1
clone_size: few
cdr3_nt: TGTGCCAGCAGTGTGACAGAATTAATAACGGGGGGCGAGCAGTACTTC
cdr3_aa: CASSVTELITGGEQYF

d_call: TRBD1
j_call: TRBJ2-7
v_call: TRBV28
clone_size: .
cdr3_nt: TGTGCCAGCAGTCTCGGGGGACAGGGGGCAAAAGAGCAGTACTTC
cdr3_aa: CASSLGGQGAKEQYF

d_call: TRBD1
j_call: TRBJ2-1
v_call: TRBV4-1
clone_size: few
cdr3_nt: TGCGCCAGCAGCCAGTTAGAGGGACAGGGCGATGAGCAGTTCTTC
cdr3_aa: CASSQLEGQGDEQFF